This T cell receptor (beta chain) is from a study of cytomegalovirus exposure and HLA in healthy donors. Findings of the study overall: An Asian-associated ancestry cluster reportedly showed fewer N-insertions than the roughly 670-donor mean in a later analysis. In most subjects, TCR beta sequences reportedly gave accurate predictions of HLA-A and HLA-B alleles. Later analysis identified several of the most significant clusters that appeared linked to common viral pathogens.

V shed 6 bases, J shed 4 bases, and the junction held 5 bases outside the gene matches. The CDR3 extends over 16 amino acids. From germline, CDR1 is SGHTA and CDR2 FQGNSA. This clone was picked up one time. Its specificity is not known. With 60 Vbeta and 13 Jbeta primers, the PCR was carried out. Here immunoSEQ multiplex PCR was the method, and the copy in TCRdb shows in-frame clones only, minus some. Among fewer than 250,000 clones, 79% were seen once, and the ten largest hold roughly 1.5%. The TCR originated in a young woman in good health and CMV-seronegative. The specimen sequenced was PBMCs. The rearrangement joins TRBV7-2 to TRBJ2-1, with 14 bases identical to TRBD2. Here the CDR3 DNA reads TGTGCCAGCAGACCGACTAGCGGGAGGGCTTACAATGAGCAGTTCTTC. This gives the protein CASRPTSGRAYNEQFF.